This T cell receptor beta chain emerged from a study of control samples from healthy donors and cancer patients. Data came from immunoSEQ multiplex PCR; TCRdb stores just in-frame clones and leaves some out. This table holds 100,000 or so clones, about 86% found once. Sequenced sample: blood. This receptor was obtained from a woman aged 45 to 65 in good health.

The CDR3 nucleotides are TGTGCCAGCAGCCAAGTAAGGACTAGAGGGGCCTACAATGAGCAGTTCTTC. This translates into CASSQVRTRGAYNEQFF. The J gene is TRBJ2-1, the V gene TRBV3-1 (or the pseudogene TRBV3-2); 7 bases are shared with TRBD2. The CDR3 has 17 residues. The ends lost 1 base at V and 2 bases at J; junction bases unmatched: 8. CDR1 is LGHDT, CDR2 YNNKEL, per germline (reference sequence).